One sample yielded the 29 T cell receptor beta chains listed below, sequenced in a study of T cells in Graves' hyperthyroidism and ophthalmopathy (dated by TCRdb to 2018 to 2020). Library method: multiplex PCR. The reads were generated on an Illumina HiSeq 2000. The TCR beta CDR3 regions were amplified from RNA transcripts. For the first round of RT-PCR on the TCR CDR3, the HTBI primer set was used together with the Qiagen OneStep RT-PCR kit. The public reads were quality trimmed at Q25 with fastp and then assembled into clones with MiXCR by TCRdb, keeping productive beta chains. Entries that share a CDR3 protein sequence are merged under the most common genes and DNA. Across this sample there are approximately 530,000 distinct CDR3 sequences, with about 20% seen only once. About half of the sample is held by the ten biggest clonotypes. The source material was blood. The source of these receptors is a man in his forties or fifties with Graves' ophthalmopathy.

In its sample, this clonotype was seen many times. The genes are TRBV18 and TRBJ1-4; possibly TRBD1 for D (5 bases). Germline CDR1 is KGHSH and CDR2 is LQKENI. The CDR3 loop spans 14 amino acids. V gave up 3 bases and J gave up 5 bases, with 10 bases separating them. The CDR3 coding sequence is TGTGCCAGCTCACCGCGGGACGGAAATGAAAAACTGTTTTTT. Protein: CASSPRDGNEKLFF.

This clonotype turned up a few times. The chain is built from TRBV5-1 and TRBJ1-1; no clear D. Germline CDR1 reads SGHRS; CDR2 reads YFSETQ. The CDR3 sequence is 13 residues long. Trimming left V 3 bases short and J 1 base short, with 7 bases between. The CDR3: CASSSVSNTEAFF. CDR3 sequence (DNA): TGCGCCAGCAGCTCGGTTTCGAACACTGAAGCTTTCTTT.

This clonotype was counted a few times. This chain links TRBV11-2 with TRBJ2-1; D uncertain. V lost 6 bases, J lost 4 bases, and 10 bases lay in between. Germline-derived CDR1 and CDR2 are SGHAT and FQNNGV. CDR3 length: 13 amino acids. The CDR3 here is CASSLDPYNEQFF. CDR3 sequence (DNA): TGTGCCAGCAGTTTGGACCCTTACAATGAGCAGTTCTTC.

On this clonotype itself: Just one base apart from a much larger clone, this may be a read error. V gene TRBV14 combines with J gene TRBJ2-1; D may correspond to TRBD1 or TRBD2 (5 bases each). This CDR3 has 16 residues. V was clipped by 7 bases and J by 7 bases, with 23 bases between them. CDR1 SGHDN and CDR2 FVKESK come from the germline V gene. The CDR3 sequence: CASNLNGARPRNEQFF. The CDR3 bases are TGTGCCAGCAACCTAAACGGGGCACGACCTCGGAATGAGCAGTTCTTC.

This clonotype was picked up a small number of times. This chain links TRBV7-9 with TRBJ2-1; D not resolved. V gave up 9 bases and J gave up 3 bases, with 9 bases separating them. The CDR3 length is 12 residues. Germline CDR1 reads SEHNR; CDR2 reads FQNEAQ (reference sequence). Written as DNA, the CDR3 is TGTGCCAGTAGAAAGAGCTACAATGAGCAGTTCTTC. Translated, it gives CASRKSYNEQFF.

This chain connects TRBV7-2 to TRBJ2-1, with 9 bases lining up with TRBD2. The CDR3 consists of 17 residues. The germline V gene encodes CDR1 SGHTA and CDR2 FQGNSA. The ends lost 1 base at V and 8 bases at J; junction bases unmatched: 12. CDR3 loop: CASSLGLGSGRGHEQFF. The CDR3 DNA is TGTGCCAGCAGCTTAGGCTTAGGTAGCGGGAGAGGGCATGAGCAGTTCTTC. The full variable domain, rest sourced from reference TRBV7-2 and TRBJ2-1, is GAGVSQSPSNKVTEKGKDVELRCDPISGHTALYWYRQSLGQGLEFLIYFQGNSAPDKSGLPSDRFSAERTGGSVSTLTIQRTQQEDSAVYLCASSLGLGSGRGHEQFFGPGTRLTVL.

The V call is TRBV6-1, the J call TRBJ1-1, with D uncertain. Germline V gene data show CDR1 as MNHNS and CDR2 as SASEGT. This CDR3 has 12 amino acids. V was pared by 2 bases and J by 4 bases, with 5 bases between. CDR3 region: CASSESSTEAFF. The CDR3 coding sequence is TGTGCCAGCAGTGAATCGAGCACTGAAGCTTTCTTT.

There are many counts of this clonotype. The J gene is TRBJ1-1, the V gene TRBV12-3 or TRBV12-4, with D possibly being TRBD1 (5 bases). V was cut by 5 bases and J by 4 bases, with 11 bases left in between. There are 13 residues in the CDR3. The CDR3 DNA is TGTGCCAGCAGTCCAGGGTACGGCACTGAAGCTTTCTTT. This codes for CASSPGYGTEAFF.

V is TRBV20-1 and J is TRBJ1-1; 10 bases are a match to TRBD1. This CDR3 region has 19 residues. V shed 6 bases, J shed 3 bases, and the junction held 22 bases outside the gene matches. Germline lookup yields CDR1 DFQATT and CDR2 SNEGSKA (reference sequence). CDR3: CSAPFRRVKDRGPDTEAFF. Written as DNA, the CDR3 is TGCAGTGCCCCGTTTCGTCGGGTGAAAGACAGGGGGCCGGACACTGAAGCTTTCTTT.

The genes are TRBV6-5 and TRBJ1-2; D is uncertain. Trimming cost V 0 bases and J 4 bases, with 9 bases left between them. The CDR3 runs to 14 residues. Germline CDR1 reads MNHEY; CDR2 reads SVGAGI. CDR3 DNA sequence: TGTGCCAGCAGTTACTCAGACACCGGCTATGGCTACACCTTC. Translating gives CASSYSDTGYGYTF.

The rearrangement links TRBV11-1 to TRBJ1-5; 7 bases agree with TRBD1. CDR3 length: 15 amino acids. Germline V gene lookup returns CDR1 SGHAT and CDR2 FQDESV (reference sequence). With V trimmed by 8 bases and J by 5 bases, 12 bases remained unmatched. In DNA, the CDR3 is TGTGCCAGCCCTCAACGGTGGGACAGTCATCAGCCCCAGCATTTT. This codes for CASPQRWDSHQPQHF.

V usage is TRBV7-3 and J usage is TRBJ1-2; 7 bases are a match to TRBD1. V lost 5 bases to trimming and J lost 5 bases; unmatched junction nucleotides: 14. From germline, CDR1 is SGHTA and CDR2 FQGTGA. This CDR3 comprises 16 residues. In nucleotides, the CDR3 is TGTGCCAGCAGCCTCGGTGGGACAGACACTAGGTATGGCTACACCTTC. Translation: CASSLGGTDTRYGYTF.

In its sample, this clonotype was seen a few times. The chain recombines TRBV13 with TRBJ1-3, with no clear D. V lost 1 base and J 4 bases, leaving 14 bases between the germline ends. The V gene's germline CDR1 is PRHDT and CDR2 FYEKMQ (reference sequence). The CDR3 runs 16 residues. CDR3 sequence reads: CASSLVAANQGNTIYF. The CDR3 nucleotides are TGTGCCAGCAGCTTAGTGGCTGCCAACCAGGGAAACACCATATATTTT.

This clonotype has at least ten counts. The CDR3 DNA is TGTGCCAGCAGTTTAGCGAACTGGGGGGAGACCCAGTACTTC. Translating gives CASSLANWGETQYF. The chain uses TRBV12-3 or TRBV12-4 and TRBJ2-5, with D possibly being TRBD1 or TRBD2 (5 bases each). Trimming removed 0 bases from V and 5 bases from J, with 10 bases in between. The CDR3 contains 14 residues.

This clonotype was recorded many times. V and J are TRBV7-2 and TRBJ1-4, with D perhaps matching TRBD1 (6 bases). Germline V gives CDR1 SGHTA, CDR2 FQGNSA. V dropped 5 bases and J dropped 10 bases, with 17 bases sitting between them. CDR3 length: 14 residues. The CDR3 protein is CASSQRTKGGKLFF. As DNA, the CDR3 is TGTGCCAGCAGCCAAAGGACCAAAGGGGGAAAACTGTTTTTT.

CDR3 DNA: TGTGCCAGCAGCTCTTTGGGCGGTGGGGGGGCGTATGGCTACACCTTC. This gives the protein CASSSLGGGGAYGYTF. The chain couples TRBV7-6 to TRBJ1-2; D is perhaps TRBD1 (6 bases). Germline values: CDR1 SGHVS, CDR2 FNYEAQ. The CDR3 is made up of 16 amino acids. V was clipped by 4 bases and J by 5 bases, with 20 bases between them.

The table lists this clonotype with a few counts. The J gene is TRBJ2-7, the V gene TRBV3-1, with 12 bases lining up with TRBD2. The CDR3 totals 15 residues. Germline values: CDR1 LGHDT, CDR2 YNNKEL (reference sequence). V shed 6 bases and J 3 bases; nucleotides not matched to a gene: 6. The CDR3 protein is CASRPSGGALYEQYF. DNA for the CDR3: TGTGCCAGCAGGCCTAGCGGGGGGGCGCTCTACGAGCAGTACTTC.

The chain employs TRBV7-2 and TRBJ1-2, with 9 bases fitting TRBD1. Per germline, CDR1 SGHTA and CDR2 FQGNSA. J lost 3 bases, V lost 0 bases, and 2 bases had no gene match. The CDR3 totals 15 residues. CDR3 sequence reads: CASSLARTGDYGYTF. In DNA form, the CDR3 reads TGTGCCAGCAGCTTAGCGAGGACAGGGGACTATGGCTACACCTTC.

In DNA form, the CDR3 reads TGTGCCAGCACGGTGCGGGTCTCCTACAATGAGCAGTTCTTC. This translates into CASTVRVSYNEQFF. V is TRBV6-2 or TRBV6-3 and J is TRBJ2-1; tentative D call: TRBD2 (5 bases). V was shortened by 7 bases and J by 0 bases, with 10 bases between the two germline ends. The CDR3 totals 14 residues. From germline, CDR1 is MNHEY and CDR2 SVGEGT.

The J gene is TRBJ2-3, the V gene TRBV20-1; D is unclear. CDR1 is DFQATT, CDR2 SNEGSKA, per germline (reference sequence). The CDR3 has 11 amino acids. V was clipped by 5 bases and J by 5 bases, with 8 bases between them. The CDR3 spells CSAWWKDTQYF. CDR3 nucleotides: TGCAGTGCTTGGTGGAAAGATACGCAGTATTTT.

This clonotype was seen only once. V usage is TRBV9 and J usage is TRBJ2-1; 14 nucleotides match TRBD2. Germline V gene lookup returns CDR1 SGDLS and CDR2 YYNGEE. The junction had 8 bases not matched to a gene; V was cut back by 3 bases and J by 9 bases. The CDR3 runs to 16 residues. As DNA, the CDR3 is TGTGCCAGCAGCGCGAAGACTAGCGGGGGGGATTCTGAGCAGTTCTTC. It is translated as CASSAKTSGGDSEQFF.

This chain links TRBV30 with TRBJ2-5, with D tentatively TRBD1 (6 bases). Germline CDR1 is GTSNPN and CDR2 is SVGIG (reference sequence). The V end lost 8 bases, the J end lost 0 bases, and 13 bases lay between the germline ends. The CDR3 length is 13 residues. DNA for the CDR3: TGTGCCCCAACGACAGGCGACCAAGAGACCCAGTACTTC. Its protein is CAPTTGDQETQYF.

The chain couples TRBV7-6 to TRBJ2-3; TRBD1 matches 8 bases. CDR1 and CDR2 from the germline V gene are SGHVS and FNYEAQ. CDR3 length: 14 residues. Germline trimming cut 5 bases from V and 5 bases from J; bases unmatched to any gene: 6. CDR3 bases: TGTGCCAGCAGCCTCGGGACAGGAGTAGATACGCAGTATTTT. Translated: CASSLGTGVDTQYF.

The CDR3 spells CSARGRFSYEAFF. In DNA form, the CDR3 reads TGCAGTGCTAGAGGACGATTCTCCTATGAAGCTTTCTTT. The V gene is TRBV20-1, the J gene TRBJ1-1; no reliable D call. Germline CDR1 and CDR2: DFQATT and SNEGSKA (reference sequence). Trimming cost V 1 base and J 7 bases, with 13 bases left between them. This CDR3 contains 13 residues.

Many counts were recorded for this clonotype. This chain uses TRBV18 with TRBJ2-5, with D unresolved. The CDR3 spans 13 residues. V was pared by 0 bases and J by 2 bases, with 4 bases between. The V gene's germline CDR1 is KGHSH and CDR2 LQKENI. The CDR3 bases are TGTGCCAGCTCACCACCGGGGCAAGAGACCCAGTACTTC. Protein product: CASSPPGQETQYF. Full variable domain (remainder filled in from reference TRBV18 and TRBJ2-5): NAGVMQNPRHLVRRRGQEARLRCSPMKGHSHVYWYRQLPEEGLKFMVYLQKENIIDESGMPKERFSAEFPKEGPSILRIQQVVRGDSAAYFCASSPPGQETQYFGPGTRLLVL.

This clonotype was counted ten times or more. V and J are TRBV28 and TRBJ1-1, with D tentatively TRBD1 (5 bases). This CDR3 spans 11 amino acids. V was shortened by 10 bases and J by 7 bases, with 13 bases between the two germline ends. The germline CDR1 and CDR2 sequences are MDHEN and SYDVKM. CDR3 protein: CATLRALEAFF. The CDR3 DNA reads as TGTGCCACCCTCAGGGCGCTTGAAGCTTTCTTT.

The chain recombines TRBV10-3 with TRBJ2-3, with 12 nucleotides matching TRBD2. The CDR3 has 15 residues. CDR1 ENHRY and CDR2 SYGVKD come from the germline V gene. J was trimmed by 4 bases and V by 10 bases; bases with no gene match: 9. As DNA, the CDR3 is TGTGCCACCGTGAGACTAGCGGGAGACCCAGATACGCAGTATTTT. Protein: CATVRLAGDPDTQYF.

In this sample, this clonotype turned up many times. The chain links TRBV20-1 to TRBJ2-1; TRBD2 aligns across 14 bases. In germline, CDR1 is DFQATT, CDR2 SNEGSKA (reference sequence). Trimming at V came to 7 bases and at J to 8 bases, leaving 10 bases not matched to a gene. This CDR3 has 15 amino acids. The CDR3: CSVLGTSGSGDEQFF. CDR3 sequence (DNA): TGCAGTGTCCTGGGGACTAGCGGGAGTGGGGATGAGCAGTTCTTC.

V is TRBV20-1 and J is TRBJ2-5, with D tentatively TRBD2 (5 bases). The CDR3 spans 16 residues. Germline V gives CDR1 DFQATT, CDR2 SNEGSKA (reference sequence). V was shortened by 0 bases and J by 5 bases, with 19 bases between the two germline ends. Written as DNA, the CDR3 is TGCAGTGCTAGAGACCGCTTGAGGGTATTAAGGGAGACCCAGTACTTC. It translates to CSARDRLRVLRETQYF.